Listed here is a single T cell receptor (beta chain). This clone has only a few counts. Its recognized antigen is unknown. Base qualities are not provided; no much larger clone lies one nucleotide away. At one collaborating source in Seattle, patients were enrolled during active infection and were followed longitudinally through the course of disease. Collaborating institutions collected whole blood in K2EDTA tubes following their own protocols. Collaborator samples were shipped for TCRbeta analysis as frozen whole blood, isolated PBMCs, or DNA extracted from either sample type. This record belongs to a study of blood T cell repertoires in COVID-19 (dated by TCRdb to 2020 to 2021). Describing the broader study: The collaborator samples originated in the United States, Italy and Spain and spanned the acute and convalescent phases of COVID-19. The repertoires were released in a freely available public database intended as a resource for research on the immune response to SARS-CoV-2. The dataset comprised deeply sampled blood TCRbeta repertoires from subjects exposed to, actively infected with, or recovered from COVID-19. The samples were drawn from the first 160 participants of the ongoing ImmuneRACE study and from under 1,500 subjects provided by 6 global collaborators. The material from the prospective study consisted of cDNA or gDNA derived from T cells, B-cell-depleted T cells, or PBMCs. Sample metadata almost always included a de-identified subject ID, COVID-19 status, age in years and sex. HLA class I and class II types, where available, came from metadata supplied by the sample provider rather than from assay-based typing. What the authors observed across the whole study: The quantity of clinical and demographic metadata differed by source and by participant and was supplied without curation.

The immunoSEQ Assay, a bias-controlled multiplex PCR, was used to amplify TCRbeta CDR3 regions from genomic DNA. Concerning the study's data processing: Nucleated cell counts per sample were estimated from amplification of reference gene primers within the assay. To quantify the absolute abundance of each unique TCRbeta CDR3 rearrangement, sequence reads were collapsed and filtered. For each sample, productive Simpson clonality was calculated as the square root of Simpson's diversity index over productive rearrangements. Imported from immuneACCESS, the table was reduced by TCRdb to in-frame sequences with V and J called. These copies leave out some clones; in studies compared against another copy, an unresolved V gene accounts for under half, and the cause of the remainder is not known. The V and J calls and the clone size are those of that table, but D and trimming were determined from the DNA. The sample table shows about 82,000 clones, and roughly 80% are seen once. The top ten clonotypes cover roughly a third of the sample.

Spanning cysteine to phenylalanine, the CDR3 consists of 16 amino acids. The entry retains the CDR3 DNA only, 48 bases that are in frame from base 1. CDR1 is given as LNHDA and CDR2 as SQIVND, both from the germline V gene (reference sequence). The V and J ends are trimmed by 5 bases and 5 bases, leaving 22 bases between them. What was sequenced was peripheral blood. The sequence was collected from a man in his 60s with COVID-19, enrolled during active disease. The chain is encoded by TRBV19 joined to TRBJ2-7; TRBD2 is perhaps the D gene, given 7 matching bases. The sequence in DNA is TGTGCCAGTAGTCCTGGGTCCGGGGGGCCTCACGACGAGCAGTACTTC. This encodes CASSPGSGGPHDEQYF.